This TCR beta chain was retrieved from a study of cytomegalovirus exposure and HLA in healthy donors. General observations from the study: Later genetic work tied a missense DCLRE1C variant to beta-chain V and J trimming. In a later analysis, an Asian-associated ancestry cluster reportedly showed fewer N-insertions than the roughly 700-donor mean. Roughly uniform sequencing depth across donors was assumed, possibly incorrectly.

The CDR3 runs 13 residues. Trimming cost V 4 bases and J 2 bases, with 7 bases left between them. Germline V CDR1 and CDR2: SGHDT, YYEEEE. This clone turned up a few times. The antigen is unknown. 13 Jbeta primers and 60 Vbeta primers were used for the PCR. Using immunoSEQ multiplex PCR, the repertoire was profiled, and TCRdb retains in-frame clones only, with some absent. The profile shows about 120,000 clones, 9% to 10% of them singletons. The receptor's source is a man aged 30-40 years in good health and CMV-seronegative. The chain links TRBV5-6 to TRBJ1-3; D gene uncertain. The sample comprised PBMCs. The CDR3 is CASSRGTGNTIYF. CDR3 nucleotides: TGTGCCAGCAGCCGGGGAACTGGAAACACCATATATTTT.